This T cell receptor (beta chain) came from a study of OX40 agonist ivuxolimab in advanced cancers. Study at large: The dose-escalation cohort had hepatocellular carcinoma, melanoma, renal cell or head and neck cancer. The group had a mean age of around 60 years, ranged from roughly 20 to 79, and was 82.7% male. Study-wide points: Circulating CD4+ and CD8+ T cells showed clonal expansion by week 6 at 0.1 to 3.0 mg/kg. The average count of expanded clones was higher among CD8+ T cells than among CD4+.

Only in-frame clones appear in the TCRdb table, and some are missing; sequencing was by immunoSEQ multiplex PCR. The sample contains roughly 48,000 clones, approximately 90% of which appear only once. The CDR3 is made up of 18 amino acids. V gave up 1 base and J gave up 1 base; unmatched junction bases: 15. CDR1 GTSNPN and CDR2 SVGIG come from the germline V gene (reference sequence). Points on this clone: Its antigen is still unknown.

V gene TRBV30 combines with J gene TRBJ2-5; 7 bases fit TRBD1. The sequence came from an adult with an advanced solid tumor such as melanoma, head and neck, liver or kidney cancer. Sequencing was performed on CD4+ or CD8+ T cells sorted from blood, taken in a trial of the OX40 agonist ivuxolimab. The CDR3 region is CAWSATGAATRTQETQYF. The CDR3 DNA sequence: TGTGCCTGGAGTGCAACAGGGGCCGCCACCCGGACCCAAGAGACCCAGTACTTC.